This T cell receptor (beta chain) is from a study of T-cell reconstitution after alpha-beta-depleted transplantation in children. During its preparation, the TCRbeta library received unique molecular identifiers. Each CDR3 protein is one row after TCRdb ran MiXCR on the PCR reads. Of 700,000 to 950,000 distinct CDR3 sequences listed, under 20% were seen once; the top ten hold approximately 5%. This clonotype was recorded many times. The antigen is undetermined. The study's findings and limits: Two months or so post-transplant, alpha-beta T cells reportedly derived from several hundred expanded graft clones. Diversity and T-cell counts at one year after transplant derived mostly from new T cells. Certain patients had high TCRbeta diversity at day 60, and it came from recipient T cells and thymic progenitors that survived.

Germline V gene lookup returns CDR1 SGHDT and CDR2 YYEEEE. V lost 5 bases and J lost 2, with 23 bases in between. This CDR3 is built from 18 residues. The rearrangement uses TRBV5-6 and TRBJ2-4, with D perhaps matching TRBD1 or TRBD2 (5 bases each). Sequences were derived from PBMCs, mostly from graft donor cells, sampled 360 days after TCRalphabeta/CD19-depleted stem cell transplant. This sequence originates from a male patient younger than 18 who had a stem cell transplant for acute lymphoblastic leukemia, so the T cells may come from the graft donor. The CDR3 region is CASSSMVGAGRPKNIQYF. The CDR3 nucleotides are TGTGCCAGCAGTTCCATGGTCGGGGCAGGGCGGCCCAAAAACATTCAGTACTTC. Supplemented by reference TRBV5-6 and TRBJ2-4, the full variable domain reads DAGVTQSPTHLIKTRGQQVTLRCSPKSGHDTVSWYQQALGQGPQFIFQYYEEEERQRGNFPDRFSGHQFPNYSSELNVNALLLGDSALYLCASSSMVGAGRPKNIQYFGAGTRLSVL.